A selection of T cell receptor beta chains follows, all from one sample in a study of cytomegalovirus exposure and HLA in healthy donors. This table comes from immunoSEQ multiplex PCR, and its TCRdb copy is limited to in-frame clones, with some not included. The sample includes fewer than 150,000 clones, 65% to 80% of them seen just once. The source material was PBMCs. The origin of the receptors is a woman between 40 and 55 years old in good health and CMV-seropositive. Both conserved end residues are part of each CDR3. D genes are given only for firm matches. Expanded clones get a size class; other rows say once, few or many, or leave the size out.

- | TRBD1 | TRBV30 | 13 | CAWGTGGLRGYTF
- | TRBD2 | TRBV7-9 | 16 | CASSPTGAGGADTQYF
- | TRBD1 | TRBV7-6 | 16 | CASSPGQGDYNSPLHF
- | TRBD1 | TRBV2 | 13 | CARRGQGAYEQYF
- | - | TRBV30 | 12 | CAWDRGTDTQYF
- | TRBD2 | TRBV30 | 14 | CASTSGKSTDTQYF
- | TRBD2 | TRBV5-4 | 16 | CASSLGGLAASYEQYF
- | - | TRBV5-1 | 14 | CASSLVAGSYEQYF
few | - | TRBV2 | 13 | CASSGRQNTEAFF
- | - | TRBV5-8 | 14 | CASSLTPGWNEQFF
- | - | TRBV5-6 | 15 | CASSLAGVSNQPQHF
- | TRBD1 | TRBV7-9 | 15 | CASSSTGTGADTQYF
few | TRBD1 | TRBV6-6 | 15 | CASSAGTGKTDTQYF